A selection of T cell receptor beta chains follows, all from one sample in a study of shared clonotypes between healthy human individuals. Only in-frame clones appear in the TCRdb table, and some are missing; sequencing was by immunoSEQ multiplex PCR. The profile shows 2 million to 3 million clones, around 94% of them singletons. The sample consisted of naive CD4+ T cells sorted from blood. These receptors originate from a man between 18 and 29 years old in good health. The CDR3 runs from the conserved cysteine through the conserved F or W. Fields, in order: J gene, V gene, clone size, D gene, CDR3 DNA, CDR3 protein. A D gene is named only where the DNA matches it firmly. For some rows the clone size is stated as once, few or many, or as a class when expanded; others skip it.

j_gene: TRBJ1-4; v_gene: TRBV28; abundance: NA; d_gene: TRBD1; CDR3nt: TGTGCCAGCAACTCCCCAGCGGGACAGATTAATGAAAAACTGTTTTTT; CDR3aa: CASNSPAGQINEKLFF
j_gene: TRBJ2-7; v_gene: TRBV7-9; abundance: NA; d_gene: NA; CDR3nt: TGTGCCAGCAGCTTAGCGGCTCCGGGCGAGCAGTACTTC; CDR3aa: CASSLAAPGEQYF
j_gene: TRBJ1-1; v_gene: TRBV6-1; abundance: NA; d_gene: TRBD1; CDR3nt: TGTGCCAGCAGTAAATCGACAGGGGACACTGAAGCTTTCTTT; CDR3aa: CASSKSTGDTEAFF
j_gene: TRBJ1-2; v_gene: TRBV2; abundance: once; d_gene: NA; CDR3nt: TGTGCCAGCAAGAAGGGGTCAGGCTATGGCTACACCTTC; CDR3aa: CASKKGSGYGYTF
j_gene: TRBJ2-4; v_gene: TRBV4-1; abundance: NA; d_gene: TRBD1; CDR3nt: TGCGCCAGCAGCCAAGGGACAGGGGGCAGGAACATTCAGTACTTC; CDR3aa: CASSQGTGGRNIQYF
j_gene: TRBJ1-2; v_gene: TRBV4-3; abundance: NA; d_gene: TRBD1; CDR3nt: TGCGCCAGCAGCCAAGGGCACAGGGGGACCTATGGCTACACCTTC; CDR3aa: CASSQGHRGTYGYTF
j_gene: TRBJ1-3; v_gene: TRBV6-6; abundance: NA; d_gene: NA; CDR3nt: TGTGCCAGCAGTTACGGGGGCGTCTCCTCTGGAAACACCATATATTTT; CDR3aa: CASSYGGVSSGNTIYF
j_gene: TRBJ2-1; v_gene: TRBV28; abundance: NA; d_gene: NA; CDR3nt: TGTGCCAGCAGCCTAATTCGGTCCGGGATCCCGAGGAATGAGCAGTTCTTC; CDR3aa: CASSLIRSGIPRNEQFF
j_gene: TRBJ1-3; v_gene: TRBV6-1; abundance: NA; d_gene: NA; CDR3nt: TGTGCCAGCAGTCGCCACGGACTCTCTGGAAACACCATATATTTT; CDR3aa: CASSRHGLSGNTIYF
j_gene: TRBJ2-1; v_gene: TRBV14; abundance: once; d_gene: NA; CDR3nt: TGTGCCAGCAGCCAAGTCTGGGCCGAGTACAATGAGCAGTTCTTC; CDR3aa: CASSQVWAEYNEQFF
j_gene: TRBJ2-6; v_gene: TRBV18; abundance: NA; d_gene: NA; CDR3nt: TGTGCCAGCCACAGCTCTGGGGCCAACGTCCTGACTTTC; CDR3aa: CASHSSGANVLTF
j_gene: TRBJ2-7; v_gene: TRBV5-1; abundance: NA; d_gene: TRBD1; CDR3nt: TGCGCCAGCAGCCGGTACCCCGGACAGGGGAACGAGCAGTACTTC; CDR3aa: CASSRYPGQGNEQYF
j_gene: TRBJ2-5; v_gene: TRBV7-7; abundance: once; d_gene: NA; CDR3nt: TGTGCTAGCAGCTTAGGGGCAGGAACCCTTGGGACCCAGTACTTC; CDR3aa: CASSLGAGTLGTQYF
j_gene: TRBJ1-3; v_gene: TRBV19; abundance: NA; d_gene: NA; CDR3nt: TGTGCCAGTAGTATAAGATCCGGGGTCGATTCCCCCCACTCTGGAAACACCATATATTTT; CDR3aa: CASSIRSGVDSPHSGNTIYF
j_gene: TRBJ1-2; v_gene: TRBV2; abundance: NA; d_gene: NA; CDR3nt: TGTGCCAGCAGTACTTTACAGGAGGAAGGCTACACCTTC; CDR3aa: CASSTLQEEGYTF
j_gene: TRBJ2-1; v_gene: TRBV18; abundance: NA; d_gene: NA; CDR3nt: TGTGCCAGCTCACCCCCCCTGAGCGATCCATCCTACAATGAGCAGTTCTTC; CDR3aa: CASSPPLSDPSYNEQFF
j_gene: TRBJ2-7; v_gene: TRBV2; abundance: NA; d_gene: NA; CDR3nt: TGTGCCAGCAGTGAAGCTCCGGGGGGCCGCGGCGAGCAGTACTTC; CDR3aa: CASSEAPGGRGEQYF
j_gene: TRBJ2-7; v_gene: TRBV10-3; abundance: NA; d_gene: NA; CDR3nt: TGTGCCATCAGTGACAGTTGGTCGGTCGGGGAGCAGTACTTC; CDR3aa: CAISDSWSVGEQYF
j_gene: TRBJ2-7; v_gene: TRBV27; abundance: NA; d_gene: TRBD1; CDR3nt: TGTGCCAGCAGTTCCCCGACAGGGGGAGCTGTCTACGAGCAGTACTTC; CDR3aa: CASSSPTGGAVYEQYF
j_gene: TRBJ1-1; v_gene: TRBV11-2; abundance: NA; d_gene: TRBD1; CDR3nt: TGTGCCAGCAGCCCCCGGACAGGGCAGCGTACTGAAGCTTTCTTT; CDR3aa: CASSPRTGQRTEAFF
j_gene: TRBJ2-7; v_gene: TRBV7-2; abundance: NA; d_gene: TRBD1; CDR3nt: TGTGCCAGCAGCTACGACAGGGCGCGAGAGCAGTACTTC; CDR3aa: CASSYDRAREQYF
j_gene: TRBJ1-2; v_gene: TRBV6-5; abundance: NA; d_gene: TRBD1; CDR3nt: TGTGCCAGCAACGGAGCGGGACAGGGGATCTATGGCTACACCTTC; CDR3aa: CASNGAGQGIYGYTF
j_gene: TRBJ1-1; v_gene: TRBV5-6; abundance: once; d_gene: TRBD1; CDR3nt: TGTGCCAGCAGCATCCCGGGACAGGGCACTGAAGCTTTCTTT; CDR3aa: CASSIPGQGTEAFF
j_gene: TRBJ2-7; v_gene: TRBV18; abundance: NA; d_gene: TRBD2; CDR3nt: TGTGCCAGCTCACCACCGGGACTAGCGTCTTCCTACGAGCAGTACTTC; CDR3aa: CASSPPGLASSYEQYF
j_gene: TRBJ1-5; v_gene: TRBV14; abundance: NA; d_gene: NA; CDR3nt: TGTGCCAGCAGCCAAGATCGCGGGAGTAGCAATCAGCCCCAGCATTTT; CDR3aa: CASSQDRGSSNQPQHF
j_gene: TRBJ2-5; v_gene: TRBV7-2; abundance: NA; d_gene: NA; CDR3nt: TGTGCCAGCAGCTCCCGCTCGGGGGAGACCCAGTACTTC; CDR3aa: CASSSRSGETQYF
j_gene: TRBJ2-3; v_gene: TRBV10-3; abundance: once; d_gene: TRBD2; CDR3nt: TGTGCCATCAGTGAGTCGAGTAGCGGGAGGATCGGGACAGATACGCAGTATTTT; CDR3aa: CAISESSSGRIGTDTQYF
j_gene: TRBJ2-7; v_gene: TRBV5-6; abundance: many; d_gene: NA; CDR3nt: TGTGCCAGCAGCTTGGAGTTGCAGAGCTTCTACGAGCAGTACTTC; CDR3aa: CASSLELQSFYEQYF
j_gene: TRBJ2-3; v_gene: TRBV4-3; abundance: NA; d_gene: TRBD1; CDR3nt: TGCGCCAGCAGCCAAGGCCAGGGGGTGTGGGATACGCAGTATTTT; CDR3aa: CASSQGQGVWDTQYF
j_gene: TRBJ2-1; v_gene: TRBV7-2; abundance: NA; d_gene: TRBD1; CDR3nt: TGTGCCAGCAGCTATGGACAGGCCCGACAGTTCTTC; CDR3aa: CASSYGQARQFF
j_gene: TRBJ2-7; v_gene: TRBV2; abundance: NA; d_gene: TRBD1; CDR3nt: TGTGCCAGCAGCGGGACAGGGGGCTCCTACGAGCAGTACTTC; CDR3aa: CASSGTGGSYEQYF
j_gene: TRBJ2-2; v_gene: TRBV5-1; abundance: NA; d_gene: NA; CDR3nt: TGCGCCAGCAGCTCGGGACTCCTGAACACCGGGGAGCTGTTTTTT; CDR3aa: CASSSGLLNTGELFF
j_gene: TRBJ1-5; v_gene: TRBV28; abundance: NA; d_gene: NA; CDR3nt: TGTGCCAGCAGACTACAGGGTATCCCCAATCAGCCCCAGCATTTT; CDR3aa: CASRLQGIPNQPQHF
j_gene: TRBJ2-7; v_gene: TRBV30; abundance: NA; d_gene: TRBD2; CDR3nt: TGTGCCTGGAGTGTACTGGCTAGCGGGAGAAGTTACGAGCAGTACTTC; CDR3aa: CAWSVLASGRSYEQYF
j_gene: TRBJ1-5; v_gene: TRBV28; abundance: NA; d_gene: NA; CDR3nt: TGTGCCAGCAGTTTAGGTGGCAGGACAGTTAGCAATCAGCCCCAGCATTTT; CDR3aa: CASSLGGRTVSNQPQHF
j_gene: TRBJ1-6; v_gene: TRBV10-1; abundance: few; d_gene: NA; CDR3nt: TGCGCCAGCAGTGAGGGGACTCCCAATTCACCCCTCCACTTT; CDR3aa: CASSEGTPNSPLHF
j_gene: TRBJ2-1; v_gene: TRBV2; abundance: NA; d_gene: NA; CDR3nt: TGTGCCAGCAGTGACAGGGGTAAAACTGGCAATGAGCAGTTCTTC; CDR3aa: CASSDRGKTGNEQFF